This T cell receptor beta chain was sequenced during a study of OX40 agonist ivuxolimab in advanced cancers. The germline gives CDR1 MGHDK, CDR2 SYGVNS. Germline trimming cut 6 bases from V and 5 bases from J; bases unmatched to any gene: 4. This CDR3 has 13 amino acids. TCRdb keeps only in-frame clones here, not all; method: immunoSEQ multiplex PCR. The sample records approximately 47,000 clones, 85% to 90% being singletons. The chain combines TRBV25-1 with TRBJ2-7, with 10 bases identical to TRBD1. The sequencing used CD4+ or CD8+ T cells sorted from blood, collected in a trial of the OX40 agonist ivuxolimab. The sequence came from an adult with an advanced solid tumor such as melanoma, head and neck, liver or kidney cancer. The CDR3 sequence: CASRDRGGNEQYF. In nucleotides, the CDR3 is TGTGCCAGCAGGGACAGGGGGGGGAACGAGCAGTACTTC.